This T cell receptor beta chain derives from a study of human T cells and chemical hapten exposure. This clonotype showed up many times. Its specificity is unknown. The time point: patch test 2, 6 weeks after DPC sensitization. Treatment specified: therapeutic diphenylcyclopropenone sensitization with weekly scalp DPC. CDR3 size: 11 residues. Trimming shortened V by 6 bases and J by 6 bases, and 11 bases separated the two germline ends. CDR1 is SQVTM, CDR2 ANQGSEA, per germline. In TCRdb, the RACE reads were re-called with MiXCR into one record per CDR3 protein. The data contain about 96,000 distinct CDR3 sequences, roughly a tenth of them singletons. The study's findings and limits: DPC sensitization left the count of TCRs above 1 in 1000 unchanged.

This clonotype was obtained from a woman between 40 and 55 years old with alopecia areata. Some clones in this sample may be carry-over from other donors' samples. The specimen was whole blood, collected in connection with sensitization to the hapten diphenylcyclopropenone (DPC). This chain links TRBV29-1 with TRBJ1-1; a weak D match, TRBD1 (6 bases). The chain's CDR3 is CSVTKGAEAFF. The CDR3 region has the DNA TGCAGCGTCACGAAGGGGGCTGAAGCTTTCTTT.